One sample yielded the 5 T cell receptor beta chains listed below, sequenced in a study of CD8 T cells in Susac syndrome. With random hexamers, roughly 0.5 to 1 ug RNA was reverse transcribed. TCRdb fed the immunoSEQ multiplex PCR reads into MiXCR, producing one record per CDR3 protein. The table has about 200,000 distinct CDR3 sequences, approximately 94% seen once; the top ten hold approximately 0.1%. Sequences were obtained from CD4+ T cells from PBMCs. Source of these receptors: a human donor with multiple sclerosis.

V and J are TRBV6-5 and TRBJ2-1; no clear D. CDR3 length: 14 amino acids. CDR1 is MNHEY and CDR2 is SVGAGI in the germline V gene. Deletions cut 0 bases from V and 4 bases from J, with 7 bases between. The CDR3 nucleotides read TGTGCCAGCAGTTACTCGGCAGGTTACAATGAGCAGTTCTTC. This codes for CASSYSAGYNEQFF.

The chain combines TRBV2 with TRBJ2-5, with unresolved D. Trimming pared 1 base from V and 1 base from J, leaving 13 bases between. CDR1 and CDR2 (germline): SNHLY, FYNNEI. The CDR3 covers 16 residues. In DNA form, the CDR3 reads TGTGCCAGCAGTGAAGGTCATCGATCCACCCAAGAGACCCAGTACTTC. This codes for CASSEGHRSTQETQYF. Variable domain in full (rest from reference TRBV2 and TRBJ2-5): EPEVTQTPSHQVTQMGQEVILRCVPISNHLYFYWYRQILGQKVEFLVSFYNNEISEKSEIFDDQFSVERPDGSNFTLKIRSTKLEDSAMYFCASSEGHRSTQETQYFGPGTRLLVL.

This chain uses TRBV19 with TRBJ1-1; D is unclear. The CDR3 sequence is 13 residues long. V lost 5 bases, J lost 7 bases, and 14 bases lay in between. Germline values: CDR1 LNHDA, CDR2 SQIVND (reference sequence). CDR3 coding DNA: TGTGCCAGTAGTTTCCGGGCCTCGGGTGAAGCTTTCTTT. It yields the protein CASSFRASGEAFF.

The CDR3 region is CASSLALGGSSYEQYF. As DNA, the CDR3 is TGTGCCAGCAGCTTAGCGCTTGGGGGTTCCTCCTACGAGCAGTACTTC. The chain is built from TRBV7-9 and TRBJ2-7; possibly TRBD1 or TRBD2 for D (5 bases each). The germline gives CDR1 SEHNR, CDR2 FQNEAQ (reference sequence). V shed 0 bases and J shed 0 bases, with 12 bases lying between them. The CDR3 extends over 16 amino acids.

The chain links TRBV29-1 to TRBJ1-2; D gene ambiguous. Per the germline V gene, CDR1 is SQVTM and CDR2 is ANQGSEA. The CDR3 sequence is 14 residues long. V was pared by 5 bases and J by 4 bases, with 17 bases between. The CDR3 reads CSVSALLGTYGYTF. The CDR3 region has the DNA TGCAGCGTTTCGGCCTTGCTGGGTACCTATGGCTACACCTTC.